These 14 T cell receptor beta chains share one sample of origin, sequenced in a study of identical twins. TCRdb ran MiXCR on the 5' RACE reads and lists one entry per CDR3 protein. Found here are 150,000 or so distinct CDR3 sequences, roughly 3.3% of them singletons; the top ten hold 8.1%. Specimen: memory T cells sorted from blood. The receptor set was obtained from a man aged 18-30 years in good health.

This clonotype has a count of ten or more. This sequence joins TRBV27 and TRBJ2-4, with TRBD1 identical over 7 bases. From germline, CDR1 is MNHEY and CDR2 SMNVEV (reference sequence). With V trimmed by 6 bases and J by 7 bases, 12 bases remained unmatched. This CDR3 region has 15 residues. The CDR3 spells CASSPLDRVGNIQYF. In DNA, the CDR3 is TGTGCCAGCAGCCCTCTCGACAGGGTCGGTAACATTCAGTACTTC.

This clonotype has ten or more counts. The chain links TRBV20-1 to TRBJ2-1; 10 bases fit TRBD2. Per germline, CDR1 DFQATT and CDR2 SNEGSKA (reference sequence). With 6 bases clipped from V and 4 bases from J, the junction kept 6 bases outside the gene matches. The CDR3 consists of 14 residues. CDR3 protein: CSARTSGTYNEQFF. CDR3 nucleotides: TGCAGTGCCCGGACTAGCGGAACTTACAATGAGCAGTTCTTC.

This clonotype has a count of ten or more. The gene calls are TRBV7-7 and TRBJ2-5; D is possibly TRBD1 (6 bases). The CDR3 is 15 residues long. Per the germline V gene, CDR1 is SSHAT and CDR2 is FNYEAQ (reference sequence). V was shortened by 2 bases and J by 6 bases, with 16 bases between the two germline ends. CDR3 residues: CASSLSQDSGQTQYF. The CDR3, as DNA: TGTGCCAGCAGCTTATCCCAGGACAGCGGCCAGACCCAGTACTTC.

This clonotype was seen many times. The chain links TRBV5-1 to TRBJ2-5, with 8 positions matching TRBD1. Losses at the gene ends were 4 bases for V and 0 bases for J; bases not matched to a gene: 11. This CDR3 comprises 17 residues. Germline V gives CDR1 SGHRS, CDR2 YFSETQ. CDR3 protein: CASSPGTGFPYQETQYF. As DNA, the CDR3 is TGCGCCAGCAGCCCCGGGACAGGCTTCCCGTACCAAGAGACCCAGTACTTC. The whole variable domain, remainder taken from reference TRBV5-1 and TRBJ2-5, is KAGVTQTPRYLIKTRGQQVTLSCSPISGHRSVSWYQQTPGQGLQFLFEYFSETQRNKGNFPGRFSGRQFSNSRSEMNVSTLELGDSALYLCASSPGTGFPYQETQYFGPGTRLLVL.

The chain recombines TRBV5-1 with TRBJ2-5, with D perhaps TRBD1 or TRBD2 (5 bases each). The CDR3 sequence is 14 residues long. V lost 5 bases, J lost 5 bases, and 16 bases lay in between. Looked up from germline, CDR1 is SGHRS and CDR2 is YFSETQ. The CDR3 DNA reads TGCGCCAGCAGTCGAGGGGAGTTCAGGGAGACCCAGTACTTC. Its translation is CASSRGEFRETQYF. The entire variable domain, with the rest obtained from reference TRBV5-1 and TRBJ2-5, is as follows: KAGVTQTPRYLIKTRGQQVTLSCSPISGHRSVSWYQQTPGQGLQFLFEYFSETQRNKGNFPGRFSGRQFSNSRSEMNVSTLELGDSALYLCASSRGEFRETQYFGPGTRLLVL.

In this sample, this clonotype turned up many times. The gene calls are TRBV30 and TRBJ2-7; no definite D call. Between the trimmed V and J ends, which lost 3 bases and 6 bases, there was a span of 15 bases. The CDR3 has 13 amino acids. Germline-derived CDR1 and CDR2 are GTSNPN and SVGIG (reference sequence). The CDR3 loop reads CAWSSGPGSEQYF. The CDR3 region has the DNA TGTGCCTGGAGCTCCGGACCAGGCTCCGAGCAGTACTTC.

This clonotype was picked up many times. The chain links TRBV7-3 to TRBJ2-3, with a possible D match to TRBD1 (6 bases). This CDR3 has 12 residues. Germline V gene sequence: CDR1 SGHTA, CDR2 FQGTGA. The germline V and J ends were trimmed by 6 bases and 7 bases, with 11 bases remaining between them. The CDR3 region has the DNA TGTGCCAGCAGTTTAGACAGGAATACGCAGTATTTT. Translation: CASSLDRNTQYF.

This clonotype has a count of ten or more. Here the CDR3 reads CSARGLLAKNIQYF. The CDR3, as DNA: TGCAGTGCTAGAGGTCTACTAGCCAAAAACATTCAGTACTTC. This sequence joins TRBV20-1 and TRBJ2-4; D is unclear. CDR1 and CDR2 (germline): DFQATT, SNEGSKA (reference sequence). The CDR3 has 14 residues. The V end was cut by 1 base, the J end by 0 bases, with 7 bases between.

This clonotype turned up a few times. The chain recombines TRBV10-3 with TRBJ1-2; D unclear. V lost 2 bases and J lost 0, with 13 bases in between. Germline V gives CDR1 ENHRY, CDR2 SYGVKD. The CDR3 runs to 16 residues. The DNA for the CDR3 is TGTGCCATCAGTGAGGGCACGGTGATTCCTAACTATGGCTACACCTTC. This encodes CAISEGTVIPNYGYTF.

This clonotype was recorded many times. V gene TRBV7-2 combines with J gene TRBJ2-1, with D possibly matching TRBD2 (6 bases). Germline values: CDR1 SGHTA, CDR2 FQGNSA. Trimming took off 4 bases at V and 2 bases at J, with 9 bases between the two ends. There are 14 residues in the CDR3. The CDR3 spells CASSWAGTYNEQFF. CDR3 bases: TGTGCCAGCAGCTGGGCGGGGACCTACAATGAGCAGTTCTTC.

At least ten counts were recorded for this clonotype. The chain is built from TRBV24-1 and TRBJ2-2; D unresolved. Germline CDR1 and CDR2: KGHDR and SFDVKD. The CDR3 sequence is 11 residues long. Trimming removed 5 bases from V and 6 bases from J, with 3 bases in between. DNA for the CDR3: TGTGCCACCAGTGCCCCCGGGGAGCTGTTTTTT. It is translated as CATSAPGELFF.

This clonotype appeared many times. The gene calls are TRBV6-1 and TRBJ2-1; 7 nucleotides align to TRBD1. The CDR3 is made up of 16 amino acids. Looked up from germline, CDR1 is MNHNS and CDR2 is SASEGT. With 6 bases clipped from V and 4 bases from J, the junction kept 12 bases outside the gene matches. This chain's CDR3 is CASSPGQARIYNEQFF. As DNA, the CDR3 is TGTGCCAGCAGCCCCGGACAGGCCAGGATATACAATGAGCAGTTCTTC.

This clonotype showed up many times. The rearrangement links TRBV18 to TRBJ2-7; D possibly corresponds to TRBD2 (5 bases). The CDR3 contains 14 residues. Germline assignment: CDR1 KGHSH and CDR2 LQKENI. Trimming took off 6 bases at V and 2 bases at J, with 14 bases between the two ends. The CDR3 reads CASSWDSVTYEQYF. The DNA for the CDR3 is TGTGCCAGCTCCTGGGATAGCGTCACCTACGAGCAGTACTTC.

This clonotype turned up a few times. The rearrangement links TRBV19 to TRBJ2-7; D uncertain. CDR1 and CDR2 from the germline V gene are LNHDA and SQIVND (reference sequence). The length of the CDR3 is 12 residues. Trimming cost V 11 bases and J 0 bases, with 11 bases left between them. CDR3 amino acids: CAVSSSSYEQYV. CDR3 coding DNA: TGTGCCGTATCTTCGAGCTCCTACGAGCAGTACGTC.